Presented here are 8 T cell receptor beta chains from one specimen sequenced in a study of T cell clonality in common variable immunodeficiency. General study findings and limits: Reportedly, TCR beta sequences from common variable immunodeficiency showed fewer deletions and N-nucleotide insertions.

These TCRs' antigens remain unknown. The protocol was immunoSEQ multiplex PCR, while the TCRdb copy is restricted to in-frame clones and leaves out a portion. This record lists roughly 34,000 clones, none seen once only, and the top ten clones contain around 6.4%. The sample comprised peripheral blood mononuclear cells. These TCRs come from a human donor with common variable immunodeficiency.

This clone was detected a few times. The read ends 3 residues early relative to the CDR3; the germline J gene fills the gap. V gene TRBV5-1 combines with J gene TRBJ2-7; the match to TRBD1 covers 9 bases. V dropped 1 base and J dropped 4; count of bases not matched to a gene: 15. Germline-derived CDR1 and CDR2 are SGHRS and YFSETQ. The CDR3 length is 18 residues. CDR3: CASSLSLGYGTGSYEQYF. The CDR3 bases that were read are TGCGCCAGCAGCTTGTCACTGGGGTATGGGACAGGGAGTTACGAG.

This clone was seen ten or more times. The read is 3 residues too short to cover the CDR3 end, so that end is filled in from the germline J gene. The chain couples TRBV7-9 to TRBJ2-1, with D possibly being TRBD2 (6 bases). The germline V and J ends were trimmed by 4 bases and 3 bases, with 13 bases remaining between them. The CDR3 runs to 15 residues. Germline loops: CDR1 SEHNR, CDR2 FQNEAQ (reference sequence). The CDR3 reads CASSYDGLIYNEQFF. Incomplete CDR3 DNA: TGTGCCAGCAGCTACGACGGACTAATCTACAATGAG.

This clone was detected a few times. CDR3 in amino acids: CASRDRAQEQPQHF. Partial CDR3 DNA: TGTGCCAGTAGGGACAGGGCGCAAGAGCAGCCC. V and J are TRBV19 and TRBJ1-5; 8 bases map to TRBD1. The read finishes 3 residues shy of the CDR3 end, and the germline J gene is used to complete it. The CDR3 length is 14 residues. With V trimmed by 6 bases and J by 7 bases, 8 bases remained unmatched. Germline lookup yields CDR1 LNHDA and CDR2 SQIVND (reference sequence). The entire variable domain, with the rest obtained from reference TRBV19 and TRBJ1-5, is as follows: DGGITQSPKYLFRKEGQNVTLSCEQNLNHDAMYWYRQDPGQGLRLIYYSQIVNDFQKGDIAEGYSVSREKKESFPLTVTSAQKNPTAFYLCASRDRAQEQPQHFGDGTRLSIL.

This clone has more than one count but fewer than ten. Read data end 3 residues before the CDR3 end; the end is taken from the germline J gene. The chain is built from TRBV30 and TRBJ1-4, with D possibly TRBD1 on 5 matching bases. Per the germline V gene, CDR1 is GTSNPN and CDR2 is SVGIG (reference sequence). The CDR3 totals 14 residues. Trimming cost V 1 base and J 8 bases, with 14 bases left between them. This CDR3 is CAWSGEGVGEKLFF. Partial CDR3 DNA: TGTGCCTGGAGTGGTGAAGGGGTGGGGGAAAAA.

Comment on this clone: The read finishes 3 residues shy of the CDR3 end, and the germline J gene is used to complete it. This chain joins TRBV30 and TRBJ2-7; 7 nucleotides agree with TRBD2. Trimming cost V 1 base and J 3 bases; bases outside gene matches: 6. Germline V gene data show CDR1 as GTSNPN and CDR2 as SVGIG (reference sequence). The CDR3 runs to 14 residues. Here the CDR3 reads CAWSDASGYYEQYF. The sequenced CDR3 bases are TGTGCCTGGAGTGACGCTAGCGGATACTACGAG. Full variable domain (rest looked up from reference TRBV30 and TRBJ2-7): SQTIHQWPATLVQPVGSPLSLECTVEGTSNPNLYWYRQAAGRGLQLLFYSVGIGQISSEVPQNLSASRPQDRQFILSSKKLLLSDSGFYLCAWSDASGYYEQYFGPGTRLTVT.

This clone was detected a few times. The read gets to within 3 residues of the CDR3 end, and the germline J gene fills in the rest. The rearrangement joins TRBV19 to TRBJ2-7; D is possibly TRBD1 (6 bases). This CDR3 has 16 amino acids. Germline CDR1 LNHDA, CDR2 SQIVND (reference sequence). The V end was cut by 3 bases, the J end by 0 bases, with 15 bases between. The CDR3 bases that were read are TGTGCCAGTAGTATCCGCGGACAGTTGAGCTCCTACGAG. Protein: CASSIRGQLSSYE. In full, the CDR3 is CASSIRGQLSSYEQYF.

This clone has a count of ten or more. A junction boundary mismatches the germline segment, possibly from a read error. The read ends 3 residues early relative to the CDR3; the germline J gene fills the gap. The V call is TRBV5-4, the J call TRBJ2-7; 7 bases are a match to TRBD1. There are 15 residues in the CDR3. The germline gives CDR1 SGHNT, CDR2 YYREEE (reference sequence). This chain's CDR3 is CASSSAGTASFEQYF. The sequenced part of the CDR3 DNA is TGTGCCAGCAGCTCCGCCGGGACAGCGTCCTTCGAG.

This CDR3 reads CASRTLAGGRNEQFF. The part of the CDR3 DNA that was read is TGTGCCAGTAGGACACTAGCGGGAGGGAGGAATGAG. V is TRBV19 and J is TRBJ2-1; TRBD2 matches 13 bases. The read ends 3 residues early relative to the CDR3; the germline J gene fills the gap. Germline CDR1 LNHDA, CDR2 SQIVND (reference sequence). The CDR3 covers 15 residues. With 6 bases clipped from V and 7 bases from J, the junction kept 6 bases outside the gene matches.